The rows below give T cell receptor beta chains drawn from one sample of a study of cytomegalovirus exposure and HLA in healthy donors. Assay: immunoSEQ multiplex PCR; the TCRdb copy retains only in-frame clones and omits some. In total, the table holds approximately 42,000 clones. Sample: PBMCs. Receptors were obtained from a male donor in good health and CMV-seronegative. Both conserved end residues are part of each CDR3. The D gene is left open where the match is weak. Size values are once, few and many counts, or a class for expanded clones, and some rows have none.

clone_size	v_call	d_call	j_call	cdr3_nt	cdr3_aa
-	TRBV7-8	TRBD1	TRBJ1-4	TGTGCCAGCAGCTTTAACAGGGGGCGAAATGAAAAACTGTTTTTT	CASSFNRGRNEKLFF
-	TRBV11-3	-	TRBJ1-3	TGTGCCAGCAGCACACCACCCGCGGGAGGGGCTGGAAACACCATATATTTT	CASSTPPAGGAGNTIYF
-	TRBV29-1	-	TRBJ2-2	TGCAGCGTTCAGGGGTTCGTGACCGGGGAGCTGTTTTTT	CSVQGFVTGELFF
-	TRBV19	-	TRBJ1-4	TGTGCCAGTAGTCGCCGGGCCTCAGGGGAAAAACTGTTTTTT	CASSRRASGEKLFF
-	TRBV5-5	-	TRBJ1-1	TGTGCCTGGGGGGGGTGGGAAACGAACACTGAAGCTTTCTTT	CAWGGWETNTEAFF
-	TRBV9	-	TRBJ2-2	TGTGCCAGCAGCGTAGAGGGGATAGTAAGCGGGGAGCTGTTTTTT	CASSVEGIVSGELFF
-	TRBV28	-	TRBJ2-7	TGTGCCAGCAGCCTTCGTTTAGGGGTGCAGTACTTC	CASSLRLGVQYF
-	TRBV7-8	-	TRBJ2-2	TGTGCCAGCAGCTTAGGGGAGGCTTACTTGGAGCTGTTTTTT	CASSLGEAYLELFF
-	TRBV9	TRBD1	TRBJ1-1	TGTGCCAGCAGCGTTCAGGGGGTAGGAGAAGCTTTCTTT	CASSVQGVGEAFF
-	TRBV7-2	TRBD1	TRBJ1-5	TGTGCCAGCAGCTTAGAGTGGGCAGGGGGAGGCAATCAGCCCCAGCATTTT	CASSLEWAGGGNQPQHF
-	TRBV7-9	-	TRBJ2-4	TGTGCCAGCAGCTCTATCCCAGGAGCCAAAAACATTCAGTACTTC	CASSSIPGAKNIQYF
medium-sized	TRBV4-2	TRBD1	TRBJ2-7	TGTGCCAGCAGCCAAGAAGTAGGACAGGGTTCGGACGAGCAGTACTTC	CASSQEVGQGSDEQYF
-	TRBV28	-	TRBJ1-5	TGTGCCAGCAAAGGCGGGTCAGGGAGGCAGCCCCAGCATTTT	CASKGGSGRQPQHF
-	TRBV6-6	-	TRBJ2-3	TGTGCCAGCAGTTCTAGCACAGATACGCAGTATTTT	CASSSSTDTQYF
-	TRBV5-4	TRBD1	TRBJ1-4	TGTGCCAGCAGTCGGGACAGGATAAATGAAAAACTGTTTTTT	CASSRDRINEKLFF
-	TRBV7-2	TRBD1	TRBJ2-7	TGTGCCAGCAGCTTAGCCGGGGACAGGGGAGCCTACGAGCAGTACTTC	CASSLAGDRGAYEQYF
-	TRBV29-1	TRBD1	TRBJ1-3	TGCAGCGCTCGGACAGGGAGCTCTGGAAACACCATATATTTT	CSARTGSSGNTIYF
-	TRBV18	-	TRBJ2-5	TGTGCCAGCTCTCAGTACCAAGAGACCCAGTACTTC	CASSQYQETQYF
-	TRBV5-4	-	TRBJ2-5	TGTGCCAGCAGCCCCGGTGGGGGGGCTGAAGAGACCCAGTACTTC	CASSPGGGAEETQYF
-	TRBV30	-	TRBJ2-7	TGTGCCTGGGCACGGTTCTACGAGCAGTACTTC	CAWARFYEQYF
-	TRBV2	-	TRBJ2-2	TGTGCCAGCAGTGAAATCTCCTTTTCCACCGGGGAGCTGTTTTTT	CASSEISFSTGELFF
-	TRBV5-4	-	TRBJ2-1	TGTGCCAGCAGCTCTACGGATGAGCAGTTCTTC	CASSSTDEQFF
-	TRBV9	-	TRBJ2-3	TGTGCCAGCAGCGTAGGGGGCATTAGCACAGATACGCAGTATTTT	CASSVGGISTDTQYF
-	TRBV19	-	TRBJ1-4	TGTGCCAGTAGTACCCAGGGGCGCGCAACTAATGAAAAACTGTTTTTT	CASSTQGRATNEKLFF
-	TRBV9	-	TRBJ2-1	TGTGCCAGCAACAGGGGGCCACTAGCGGGAAAAGAGCAGTTCTTC	CASNRGPLAGKEQFF
-	TRBV7-7	-	TRBJ1-4	TGTGCCAGCAGCTTAAGCGGCGAAAATGAAAAACTGTTTTTT	CASSLSGENEKLFF